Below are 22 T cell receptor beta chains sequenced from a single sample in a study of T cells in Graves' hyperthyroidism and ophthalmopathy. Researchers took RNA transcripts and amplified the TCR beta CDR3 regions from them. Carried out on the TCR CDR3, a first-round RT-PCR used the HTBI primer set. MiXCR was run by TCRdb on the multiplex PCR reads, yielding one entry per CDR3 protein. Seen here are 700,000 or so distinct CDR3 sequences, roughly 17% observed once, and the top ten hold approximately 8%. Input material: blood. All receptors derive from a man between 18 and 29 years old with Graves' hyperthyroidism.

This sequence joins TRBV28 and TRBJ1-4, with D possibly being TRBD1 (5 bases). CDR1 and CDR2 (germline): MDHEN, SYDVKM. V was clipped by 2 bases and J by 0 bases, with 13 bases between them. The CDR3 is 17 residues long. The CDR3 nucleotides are TGTGCCAGCAGTTTACTCCGACAGAATCCAACTAATGAAAAACTGTTTTTT. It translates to CASSLLRQNPTNEKLFF.

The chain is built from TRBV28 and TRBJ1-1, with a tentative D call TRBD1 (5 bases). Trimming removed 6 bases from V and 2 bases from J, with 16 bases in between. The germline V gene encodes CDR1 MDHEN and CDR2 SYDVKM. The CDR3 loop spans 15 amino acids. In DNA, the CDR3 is TGTGCCAGCAGCTCGGGCGGGGCGGTAAACACTGAAGCTTTCTTT. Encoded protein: CASSSGGAVNTEAFF.

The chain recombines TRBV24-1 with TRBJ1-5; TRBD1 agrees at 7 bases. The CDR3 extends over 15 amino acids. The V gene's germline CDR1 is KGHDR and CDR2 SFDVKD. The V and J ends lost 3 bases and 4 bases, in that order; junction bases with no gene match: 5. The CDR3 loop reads CATSDTGQSNQPQHF. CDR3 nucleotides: TGTGCCACCAGTGATACGGGACAGTCAAATCAGCCCCAGCATTTT.

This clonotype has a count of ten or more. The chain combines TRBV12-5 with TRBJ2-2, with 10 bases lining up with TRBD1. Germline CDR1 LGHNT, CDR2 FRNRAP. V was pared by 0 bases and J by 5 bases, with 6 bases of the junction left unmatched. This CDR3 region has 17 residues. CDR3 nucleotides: TGTGCTAGTGGTTTGGTATTGACAGGGGGCCGAACCGGGGAGCTGTTTTTT. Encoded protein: CASGLVLTGGRTGELFF.

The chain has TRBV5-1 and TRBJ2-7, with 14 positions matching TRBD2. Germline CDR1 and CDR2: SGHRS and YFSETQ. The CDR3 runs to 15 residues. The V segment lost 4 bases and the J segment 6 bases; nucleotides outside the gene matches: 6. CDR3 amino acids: CASSGTSGSWVEQYF. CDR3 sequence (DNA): TGCGCCAGCAGCGGGACTAGCGGGAGTTGGGTCGAGCAGTACTTC.

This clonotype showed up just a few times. The CDR3 DNA follows: TGTGCCAGCAGCAGTCCCGGGGGTGAAAACATTCAGTACTTC. Its protein product is CASSSPGGENIQYF. V gene TRBV7-9 combines with J gene TRBJ2-4; a weak D match, TRBD2 (6 bases). CDR1 is SEHNR and CDR2 is FQNEAQ in the germline V gene (reference sequence). The CDR3 loop spans 14 amino acids. Trimming took 5 bases from V and 5 from J, leaving 13 bases between them.

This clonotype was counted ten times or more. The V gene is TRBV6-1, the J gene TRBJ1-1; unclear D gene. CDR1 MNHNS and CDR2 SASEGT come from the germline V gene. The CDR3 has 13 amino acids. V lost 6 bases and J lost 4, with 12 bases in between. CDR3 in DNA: TGTGCCAGCAGCCTCGGAGGGCTCACTGAAGCTTTCTTT. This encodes CASSLGGLTEAFF.

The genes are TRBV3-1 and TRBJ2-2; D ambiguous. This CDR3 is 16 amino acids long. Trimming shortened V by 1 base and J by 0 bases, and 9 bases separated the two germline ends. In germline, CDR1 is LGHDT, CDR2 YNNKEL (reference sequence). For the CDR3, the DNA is TGTGCCAGCAGCCAAGTGGGGATAACGAACACCGGGGAGCTGTTTTTT. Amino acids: CASSQVGITNTGELFF.

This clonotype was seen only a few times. CDR3: CASSNLRQGLYGYTF. In nucleotides, the CDR3 is TGTGCCAGCAGTAACCTTCGACAGGGACTCTATGGCTACACCTTC. This chain uses TRBV6-1 with TRBJ1-2, with 7 positions matching TRBD1. J lost 4 bases, V lost 5 bases, and 10 bases had no gene match. Germline V gives CDR1 MNHNS, CDR2 SASEGT. The CDR3 has 15 amino acids.

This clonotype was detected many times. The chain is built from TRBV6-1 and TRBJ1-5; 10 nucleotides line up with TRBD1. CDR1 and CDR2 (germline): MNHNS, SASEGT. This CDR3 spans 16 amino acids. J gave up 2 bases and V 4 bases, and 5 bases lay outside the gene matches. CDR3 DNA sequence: TGTGCCAGCAGTGGGACAGGGGGACTGGGCAATCAGCCCCAGCATTTT. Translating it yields CASSGTGGLGNQPQHF.

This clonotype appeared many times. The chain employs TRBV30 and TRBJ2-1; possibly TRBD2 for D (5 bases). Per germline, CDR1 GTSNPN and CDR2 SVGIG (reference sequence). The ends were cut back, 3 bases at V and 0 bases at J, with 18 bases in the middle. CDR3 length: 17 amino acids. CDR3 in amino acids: CAWRDPMWRSSYNEQFF. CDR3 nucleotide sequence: TGTGCCTGGAGGGACCCAATGTGGAGGAGCTCCTACAATGAGCAGTTCTTC.

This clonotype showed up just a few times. In DNA, the CDR3 is TGTGCCAGCAGTTTGCCCGGGATAACAGATACGCAGTATTTT. Its protein product is CASSLPGITDTQYF. This chain links TRBV27 with TRBJ2-3, with a tentative D call TRBD2 (5 bases). Trimming took off 3 bases at V and 3 bases at J, with 10 bases between the two ends. The CDR3 consists of 14 residues. The V gene's germline CDR1 is MNHEY and CDR2 SMNVEV (reference sequence).

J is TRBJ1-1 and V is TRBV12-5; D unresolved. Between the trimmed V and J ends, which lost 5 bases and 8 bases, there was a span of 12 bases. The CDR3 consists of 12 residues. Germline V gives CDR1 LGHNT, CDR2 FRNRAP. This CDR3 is CASGISGREAFF. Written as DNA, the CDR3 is TGTGCTAGTGGTATCTCAGGTAGGGAAGCTTTCTTT. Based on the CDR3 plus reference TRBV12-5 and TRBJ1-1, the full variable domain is DARVTQTPRHKVTEMGQEVTMRCQPILGHNTVFWYRQTMMQGLELLAYFRNRAPLDDSGMPKDRFSAEMPDATLATLKIQPSEPRDSAVYFCASGISGREAFFGQGTRLTVV.

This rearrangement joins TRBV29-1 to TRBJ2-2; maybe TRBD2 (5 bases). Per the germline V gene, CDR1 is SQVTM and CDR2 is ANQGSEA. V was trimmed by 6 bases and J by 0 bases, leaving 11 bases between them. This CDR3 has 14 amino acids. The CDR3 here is CSVGSGANTGELFF. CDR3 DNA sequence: TGCAGCGTAGGGAGCGGAGCGAACACCGGGGAGCTGTTTTTT.

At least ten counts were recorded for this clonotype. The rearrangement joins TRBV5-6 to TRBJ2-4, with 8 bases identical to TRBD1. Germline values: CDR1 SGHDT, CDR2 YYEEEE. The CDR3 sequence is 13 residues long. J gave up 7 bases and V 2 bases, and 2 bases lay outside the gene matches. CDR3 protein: CASSFGQGNIQYF. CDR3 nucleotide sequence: TGTGCCAGCAGCTTCGGACAGGGCAACATTCAGTACTTC.

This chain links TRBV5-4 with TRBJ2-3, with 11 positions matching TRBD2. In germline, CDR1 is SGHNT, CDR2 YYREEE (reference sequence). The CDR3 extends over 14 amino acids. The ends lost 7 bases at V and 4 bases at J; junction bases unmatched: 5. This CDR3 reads CASGDSGRADTQYF. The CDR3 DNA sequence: TGTGCCAGCGGGGATAGCGGGAGGGCAGATACGCAGTATTTT.

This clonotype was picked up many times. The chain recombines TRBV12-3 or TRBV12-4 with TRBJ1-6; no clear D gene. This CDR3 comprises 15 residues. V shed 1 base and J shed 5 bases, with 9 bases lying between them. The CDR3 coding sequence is TGTGCCAGCAGTTTAGGGTTCTTGGATAATTCACCCCTCCACTTT. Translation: CASSLGFLDNSPLHF.

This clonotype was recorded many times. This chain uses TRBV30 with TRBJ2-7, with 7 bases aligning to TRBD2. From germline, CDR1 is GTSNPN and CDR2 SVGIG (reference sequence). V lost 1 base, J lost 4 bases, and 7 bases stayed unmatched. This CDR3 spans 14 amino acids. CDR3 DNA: TGTGCCTGGAGTGACGGACTAGTGGAGTACGAGCAGTACTTC. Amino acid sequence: CAWSDGLVEYEQYF.

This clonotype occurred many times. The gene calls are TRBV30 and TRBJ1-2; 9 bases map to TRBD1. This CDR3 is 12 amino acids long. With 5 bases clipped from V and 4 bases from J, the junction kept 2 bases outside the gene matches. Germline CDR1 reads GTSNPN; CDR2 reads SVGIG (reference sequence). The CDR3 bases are TGTGCCTGGGGGGACAGGGCCTATGGCTACACCTTC. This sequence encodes CAWGDRAYGYTF.

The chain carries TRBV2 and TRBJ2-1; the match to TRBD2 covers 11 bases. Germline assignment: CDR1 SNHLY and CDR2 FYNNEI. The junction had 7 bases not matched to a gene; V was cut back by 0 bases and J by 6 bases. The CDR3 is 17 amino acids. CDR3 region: CASSEARSGRAGNEQFF. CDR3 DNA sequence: TGTGCCAGCAGTGAAGCCCGTAGCGGGAGGGCCGGCAATGAGCAGTTCTTC.

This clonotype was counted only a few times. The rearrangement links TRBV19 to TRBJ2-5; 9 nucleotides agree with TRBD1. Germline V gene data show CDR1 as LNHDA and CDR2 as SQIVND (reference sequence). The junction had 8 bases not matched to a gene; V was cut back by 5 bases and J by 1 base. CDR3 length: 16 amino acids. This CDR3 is CASSSGTGLFQETQYF. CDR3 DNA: TGTGCCAGTAGTTCCGGGACAGGGCTATTCCAAGAGACCCAGTACTTC.

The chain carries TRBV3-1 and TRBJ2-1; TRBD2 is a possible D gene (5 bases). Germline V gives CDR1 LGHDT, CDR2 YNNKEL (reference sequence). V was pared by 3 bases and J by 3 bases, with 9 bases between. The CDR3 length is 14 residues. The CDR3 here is CASSQQRIYNEQFF. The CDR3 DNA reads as TGTGCCAGCAGCCAGCAGCGGATCTACAATGAGCAGTTCTTC.